Detailed here is one T cell receptor (beta chain). The CDR3 has 13 amino acids. The germline V gene encodes CDR1 GTSNPN and CDR2 SVGIG (reference sequence). J gave up 6 bases and V 0 bases, and 1 base lay outside the gene matches. Authors' data handling: How many nucleated cells were present was estimated from reference gene primer amplification. Sequencing was performed with immunoSEQ multiplex PCR; in TCRdb, only in-frame clones are kept and a portion is missing. V and J calls and clone size come straight from that table; D and trimming were deduced from the DNA. This sample carries some 240,000 clones, more than 75% of them seen once, and the ten largest clones take roughly 12%. The data originate from a study of blood T cell repertoires in COVID-19. As for the study in general: Specimens from acute and convalescent COVID-19 originated in the United States, Italy and Spain. T cells, B-cell-depleted T cells, or PBMCs provided the cDNA or gDNA that served as material.

This sequence joins TRBV30 and TRBJ2-2; 7 nucleotides match TRBD1. This clonotype was obtained from a woman between 55 and 75 years old with active or convalescent COVID-19. The sample comprised peripheral blood. This chain's CDR3 is CAWSVGGPGELFF. The CDR3 nucleotides read TGTGCCTGGAGTGTAGGGGGCCCCGGGGAGCTGTTTTTT. The variable domain in full, with the rest retrieved from reference TRBV30 and TRBJ2-2, is SQTIHQWPATLVQPVGSPLSLECTVEGTSNPNLYWYRQAAGRGLQLLFYSVGIGQISSEVPQNLSASRPQDRQFILSSKKLLLSDSGFYLCAWSVGGPGELFFGEGSRLTVL.